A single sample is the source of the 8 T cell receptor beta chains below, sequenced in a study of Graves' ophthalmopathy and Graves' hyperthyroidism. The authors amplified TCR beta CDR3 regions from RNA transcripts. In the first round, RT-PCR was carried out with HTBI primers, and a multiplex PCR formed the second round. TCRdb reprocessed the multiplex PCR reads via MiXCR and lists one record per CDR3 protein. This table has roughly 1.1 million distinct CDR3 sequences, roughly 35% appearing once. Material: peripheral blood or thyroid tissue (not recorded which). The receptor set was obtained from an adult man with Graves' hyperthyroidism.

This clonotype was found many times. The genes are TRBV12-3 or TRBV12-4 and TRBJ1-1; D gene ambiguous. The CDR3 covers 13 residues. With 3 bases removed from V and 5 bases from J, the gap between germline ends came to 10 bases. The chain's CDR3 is CASSFEVTTEAFF. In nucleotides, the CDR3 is TGTGCCAGCAGTTTTGAGGTGACAACTGAAGCTTTCTTT.

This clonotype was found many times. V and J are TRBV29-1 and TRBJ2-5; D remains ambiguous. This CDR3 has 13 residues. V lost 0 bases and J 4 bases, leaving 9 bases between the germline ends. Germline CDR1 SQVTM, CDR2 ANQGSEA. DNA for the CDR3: TGCAGCGTTGAAGATGGTAGAGGAGAGACCCAGTACTTC. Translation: CSVEDGRGETQYF.

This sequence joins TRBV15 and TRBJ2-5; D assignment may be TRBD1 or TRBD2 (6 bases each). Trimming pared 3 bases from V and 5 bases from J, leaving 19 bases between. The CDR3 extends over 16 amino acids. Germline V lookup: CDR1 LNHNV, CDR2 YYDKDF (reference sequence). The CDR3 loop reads CATSSYSLGGWETQYF. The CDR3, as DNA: TGTGCCACCAGCAGTTACTCTTTGGGGGGCTGGGAGACCCAGTACTTC.

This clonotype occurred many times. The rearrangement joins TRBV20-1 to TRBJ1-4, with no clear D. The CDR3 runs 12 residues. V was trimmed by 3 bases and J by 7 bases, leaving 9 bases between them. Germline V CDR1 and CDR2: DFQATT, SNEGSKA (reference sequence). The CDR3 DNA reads TGCAGTGCTAGCCCCCAAGTTGAAAAACTGTTTTTT. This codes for CSASPQVEKLFF.

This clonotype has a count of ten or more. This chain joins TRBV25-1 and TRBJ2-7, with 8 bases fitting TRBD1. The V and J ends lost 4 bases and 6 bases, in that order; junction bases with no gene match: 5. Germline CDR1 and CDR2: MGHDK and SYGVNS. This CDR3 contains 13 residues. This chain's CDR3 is CASSVTGGSEQYF. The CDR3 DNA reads TGTGCCAGCAGTGTAACAGGGGGAAGCGAGCAGTACTTC.

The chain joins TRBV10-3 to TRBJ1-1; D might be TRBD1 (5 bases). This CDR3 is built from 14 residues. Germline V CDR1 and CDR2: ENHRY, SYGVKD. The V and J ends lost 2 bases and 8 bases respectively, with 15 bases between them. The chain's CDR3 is CAISEVGSGEEAFF. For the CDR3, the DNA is TGTGCCATCAGTGAGGTGGGGTCGGGGGAAGAAGCTTTCTTT.

The CDR3 region has the DNA TGTGCCATCACTAGGACCGCCGGAAAGTGGCAGTACTTC. It codes for CAITRTAGKWQYF. The chain couples TRBV10-3 to TRBJ2-7; D gene uncertain. There are 13 residues in the CDR3. The V and J ends lost 7 bases and 9 bases respectively, with 19 bases between them. CDR1 ENHRY and CDR2 SYGVKD come from the germline V gene.

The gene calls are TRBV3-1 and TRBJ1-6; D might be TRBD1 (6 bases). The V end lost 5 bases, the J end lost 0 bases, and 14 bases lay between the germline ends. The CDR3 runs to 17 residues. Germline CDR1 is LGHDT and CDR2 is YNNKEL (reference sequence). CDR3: CASSYSGASSYNSPLHF. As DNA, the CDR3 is TGTGCCAGCAGCTACTCAGGGGCGAGCTCCTATAATTCACCCCTCCACTTT.